This TCR beta chain originates from a study of siplizumab effects on memory and regulatory T cells. Points from the study as a whole: Naive T cells appeared more diverse than memory cells and seemed to be major alloresponse contributors.

Germline V gene lookup returns CDR1 DFQATT and CDR2 SNEGSKA (reference sequence). The CDR3 extends over 11 amino acids. Here immunoSEQ multiplex PCR was the method, and the copy in TCRdb shows in-frame clones only, minus some. The sample comprises roughly 68,000 clones, less than 90% of which are singletons, and 3.5% to 4% rests with the top ten. About this clone: Its specificity is unknown.

Sequences were obtained from memory CD4+ T cells sorted from blood. This receptor was taken from a human donor in good health. This chain links TRBV20-1 with TRBJ2-3; D remains unclear. The DNA of the CDR3 is TGCAGCGCGGAACGCACAGATACGCAGTATTTT. Its translation is CSAERTDTQYF.